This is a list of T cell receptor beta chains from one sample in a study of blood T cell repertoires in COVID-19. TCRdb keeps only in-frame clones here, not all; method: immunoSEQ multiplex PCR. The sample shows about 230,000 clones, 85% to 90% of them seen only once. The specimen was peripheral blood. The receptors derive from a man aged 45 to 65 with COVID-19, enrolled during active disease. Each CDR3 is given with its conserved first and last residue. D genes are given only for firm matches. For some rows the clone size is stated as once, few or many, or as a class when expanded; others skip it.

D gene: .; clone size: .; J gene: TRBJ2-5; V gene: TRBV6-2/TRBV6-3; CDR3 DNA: TGTGCCAGCAGTTCCCCGGGGACTTCGCAAGAGACCCAGTACTTC; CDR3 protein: CASSSPGTSQETQYF
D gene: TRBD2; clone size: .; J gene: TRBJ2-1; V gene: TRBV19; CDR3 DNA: TGTGCCAGTAGTGTCTCGGGGACTAGCGGTTACAATGAGCAGTTCTTC; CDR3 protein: CASSVSGTSGYNEQFF
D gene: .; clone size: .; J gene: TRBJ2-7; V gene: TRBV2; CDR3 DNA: TGTGCCAGCAGAAATGGGTCGGGGGGCCGCTACGAGCAGTACTTC; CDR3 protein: CASRNGSGGRYEQYF
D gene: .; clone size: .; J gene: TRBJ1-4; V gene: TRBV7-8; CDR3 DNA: TGTGCCAGCAGCTTAGCGCGTGTTCCTTCTAATGAAAAACTGTTTTTT; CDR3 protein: CASSLARVPSNEKLFF
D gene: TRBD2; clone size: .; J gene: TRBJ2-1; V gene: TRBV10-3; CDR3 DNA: TGTGCCATCAGAGGGGCTAGCGGGAATTTCAATGAGCAGTTCTTC; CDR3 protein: CAIRGASGNFNEQFF
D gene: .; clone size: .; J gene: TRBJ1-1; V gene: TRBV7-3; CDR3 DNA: TGTGCCAGCAGCTTAAAAGCAGGCCCGAACACTGAAGCTTTCTTT; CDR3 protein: CASSLKAGPNTEAFF
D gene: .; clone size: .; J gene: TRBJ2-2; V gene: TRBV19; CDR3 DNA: TGTGCCAGTAGTATCCAGGGCAGTACCGGGGAGCTGTTTTTT; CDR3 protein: CASSIQGSTGELFF
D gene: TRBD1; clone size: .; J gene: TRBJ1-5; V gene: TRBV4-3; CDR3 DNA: TGCGCCAGCAGCCACGTGACAGGGTTGGGTCAGCCCCAGCATTTT; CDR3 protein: CASSHVTGLGQPQHF
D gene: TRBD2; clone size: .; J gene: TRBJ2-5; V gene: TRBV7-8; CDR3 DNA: TGTGCCAGCAGCTTAGGTGGGACTAGCGGGGGCCAAGAGACCCAGTACTTC; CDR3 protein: CASSLGGTSGGQETQYF
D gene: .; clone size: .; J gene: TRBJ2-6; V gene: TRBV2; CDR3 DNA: TGTGCCAGCAGTGGGCAGGGCTGGTCTGGGGCCAACGTCCTGACTTTC; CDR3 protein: CASSGQGWSGANVLTF
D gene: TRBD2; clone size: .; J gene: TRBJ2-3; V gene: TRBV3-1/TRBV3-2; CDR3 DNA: TGTGCCAGCAGCCAACGGGTGGGCGGGGGAGGAGATACGCAGTATTTT; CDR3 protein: CASSQRVGGGGDTQYF
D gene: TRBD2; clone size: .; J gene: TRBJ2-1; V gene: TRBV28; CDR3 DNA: TGTGCCAGCAGTTCCCTACAAAATAGCGGGTTCTACAATGAGCAGTTCTTC; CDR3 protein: CASSSLQNSGFYNEQFF
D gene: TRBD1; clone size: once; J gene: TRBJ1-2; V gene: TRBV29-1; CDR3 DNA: TGCAGCGCCGATCATTTGGCCGGGACAGGGGTGAATGGCTACACCTTC; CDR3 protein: CSADHLAGTGVNGYTF
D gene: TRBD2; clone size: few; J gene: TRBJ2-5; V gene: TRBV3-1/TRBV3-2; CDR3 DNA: TGTGCCAGCAGCCAAGTGCTAGCGGGGGGGCCGGAGCAAGAGACCCAGTACTTC; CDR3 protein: CASSQVLAGGPEQETQYF
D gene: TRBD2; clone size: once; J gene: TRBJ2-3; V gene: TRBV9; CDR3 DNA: TGTGCCAGCAGCGTAGCGGCTAGCGGGAGGGCCGGGACAGATACGCAGTATTTT; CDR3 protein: CASSVAASGRAGTDTQYF